This T cell receptor (beta chain) was found in a study of T cell repertoires in cytomegalovirus infection. This CDR3 contains 13 residues. Germline CDR1 DFQATT, CDR2 SNEGSKA (reference sequence). Trimming removed 2 bases at V and 0 bases at J, with 5 bases between. TCRdb used MiXCR to reprocess the reads, holding one entry per CDR3 protein. Here the sample spans some 680,000 distinct CDR3 sequences, 35% to 45% being singletons. The source material was PBMCs. The rearrangement uses TRBV20-1 and TRBJ1-3, with no clear D. This TCR was recovered from a human donor in good health (CMV status not recorded). Some clones in this sample may be carry-over from other donors' samples. This CDR3 is CSARPPSGNTIYF. The CDR3 DNA reads TGCAGTGCTAGACCCCCCTCTGGAAACACCATATATTTT.